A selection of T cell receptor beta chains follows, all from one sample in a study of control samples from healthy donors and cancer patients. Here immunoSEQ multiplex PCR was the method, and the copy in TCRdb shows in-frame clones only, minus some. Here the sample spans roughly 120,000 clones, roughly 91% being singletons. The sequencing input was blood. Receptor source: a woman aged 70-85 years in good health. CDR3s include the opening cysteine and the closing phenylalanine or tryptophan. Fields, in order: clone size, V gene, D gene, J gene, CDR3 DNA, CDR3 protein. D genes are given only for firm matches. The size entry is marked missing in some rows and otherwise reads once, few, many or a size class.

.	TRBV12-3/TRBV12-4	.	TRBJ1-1	TGTGCCAGCAGTCTCGAGGGCACTGAAGCTTTCTTT	CASSLEGTEAFF
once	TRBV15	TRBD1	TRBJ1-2	TGTGCCACCAGCCGTAACAGGGGCCACTATGGCTACACCTTC	CATSRNRGHYGYTF
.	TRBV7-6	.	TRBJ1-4	TGTGCCAGCAGCGGAAGCCTGGTGGGGGAGGCTAATGAAAAACTGTTTTTT	CASSGSLVGEANEKLFF
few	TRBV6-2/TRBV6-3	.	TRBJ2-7	TGTGCCAGCAGTTACTCCGGGACGGACATTTACGAGCAGTACTTC	CASSYSGTDIYEQYF
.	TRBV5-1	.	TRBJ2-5	TGCGCCAGCAGCCCGGGGGCAGACCAAGAGACCCAGTACTTC	CASSPGADQETQYF
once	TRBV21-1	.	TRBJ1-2	TGTGCCAGCAGAGATTGGGACGGCAATTATGGCTACACCTTC	CASRDWDGNYGYTF
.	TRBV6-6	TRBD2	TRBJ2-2	TGTGCCAGCAGTCGAGGGGGGGCGGGACTAGCGGAAAACACCGGGGAGCTGTTTTTT	CASSRGGAGLAENTGELFF
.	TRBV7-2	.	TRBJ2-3	TGTGCCAGCAGCTCCGGGGTGGTGGCAGATACGCAGTATTTT	CASSSGVVADTQYF
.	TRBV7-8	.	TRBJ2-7	TGTGCCAGCAGCTTAACGTCCGGTCAGGGATCCTACGAGCAGTACTTC	CASSLTSGQGSYEQYF
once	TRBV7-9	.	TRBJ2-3	TGTGCCAGCAGCTTAGAAGGTAGCACAGATACGCAGTATTTT	CASSLEGSTDTQYF
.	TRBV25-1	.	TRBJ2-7	TGTGCCAGCAGGCCAGGGGGGGGGCTGGCGGGGGAGCAGTACTTC	CASRPGGGLAGEQYF
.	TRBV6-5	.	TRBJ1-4	TGTGCCAGCAGAAACATTGCAACTAATGAAAAACTGTTTTTT	CASRNIATNEKLFF
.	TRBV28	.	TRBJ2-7	TGTGCCAGCAGTTTTAGGGGTAAAAGGGTTAGCTCCTACGAGCAGTACTTC	CASSFRGKRVSSYEQYF
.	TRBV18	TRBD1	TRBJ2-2	TGTGCCAGCTCAATTGACAGGGACACCGGGGAGCTGTTTTTT	CASSIDRDTGELFF
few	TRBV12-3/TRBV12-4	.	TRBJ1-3	TGTGCCAGCACCGTCCCCACCGGAAACACCATATATTTT	CASTVPTGNTIYF
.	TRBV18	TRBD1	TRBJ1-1	TGTGCCAGCTCACCCGGGACAGGGTTCGCTGAAGCTTTCTTT	CASSPGTGFAEAFF
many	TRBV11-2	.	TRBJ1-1	TGTGCCAGCAGCCTTTGGCCAGGGAACACTGAAGCTTTCTTT	CASSLWPGNTEAFF
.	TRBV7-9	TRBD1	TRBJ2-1	TGTGCCAGCAGCTTTTCTGGGACAGGGGTCGGCGAGCAGTTCTTC	CASSFSGTGVGEQFF
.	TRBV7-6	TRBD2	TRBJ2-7	TGTGCCAGCAGCCCCGGGACTAGCGGGACCTACGAGCAGTACTTC	CASSPGTSGTYEQYF
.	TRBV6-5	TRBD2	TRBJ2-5	TGTGCCAGCAGCTGGACTAGCGGGGGGGCGGAGACCCAGTACTTC	CASSWTSGGAETQYF
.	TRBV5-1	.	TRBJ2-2	TGCGCCAGCAGCTCGGAGGGCGGGGAGCTGTTTTTT	CASSSEGGELFF
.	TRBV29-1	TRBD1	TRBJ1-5	TGCAGCGTAGGACAGGGCAATCAGCCCCAGCATTTT	CSVGQGNQPQHF
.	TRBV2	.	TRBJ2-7	TGTGCCAGCTCAGGCCTGGGGAACTACGAGCAGTACTTC	CASSGLGNYEQYF
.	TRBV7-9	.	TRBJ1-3	TGTGCCAGCAGCACTGAGCGGGGTTCTGGAAACACCATATATTTT	CASSTERGSGNTIYF